Included here is one TCR beta chain sequence, with context. The data derive from a study of blood T cell repertoires in COVID-19. On the study more broadly: Specimens from acute and convalescent COVID-19 originated in the United States, Italy and Spain. From T cells, B-cell-depleted T cells, or PBMCs came the material, which was cDNA or gDNA.

As handled by the study authors: Counts of nucleated cells, estimated from reference gene primer amplification, were obtained. Clones were read by immunoSEQ multiplex PCR, and TCRdb kept only the in-frame ones, dropping some. The V and J calls and clone size are taken from that table; D and trimming were inferred from the DNA. The repertoire holds 50,000 or so clones, about 93% seen once, with approximately 15% in the top ten. Germline V gene data show CDR1 as SEHNR and CDR2 as FQNEAQ (reference sequence). The J segment lost 8 bases and the V segment lost 0 bases, leaving 3 bases of the junction unmatched. The CDR3 is made up of 14 amino acids.

Sequenced: peripheral blood. This clonotype originated in a human donor with active COVID-19. The donor label of this sample is uncertain. This chain links TRBV7-9 with TRBJ1-4, with 7 bases matching TRBD1. The CDR3 sequence is CASSLAAGGEKLFF. The CDR3, as DNA: TGTGCCAGCAGCTTAGCGGCAGGGGGAGAAAAACTGTTTTTT. Looking up the rest from reference TRBV7-9 and TRBJ1-4 gives the full variable domain: DTGVSQNPRHKITKRGQNVTFRCDPISEHNRLYWYRQTLGQGPEFLTYFQNEAQLEKSRLLSDRFSAERPKGSFSTLEIQRTEQGDSAMYLCASSLAAGGEKLFFGSGTQLSVL.